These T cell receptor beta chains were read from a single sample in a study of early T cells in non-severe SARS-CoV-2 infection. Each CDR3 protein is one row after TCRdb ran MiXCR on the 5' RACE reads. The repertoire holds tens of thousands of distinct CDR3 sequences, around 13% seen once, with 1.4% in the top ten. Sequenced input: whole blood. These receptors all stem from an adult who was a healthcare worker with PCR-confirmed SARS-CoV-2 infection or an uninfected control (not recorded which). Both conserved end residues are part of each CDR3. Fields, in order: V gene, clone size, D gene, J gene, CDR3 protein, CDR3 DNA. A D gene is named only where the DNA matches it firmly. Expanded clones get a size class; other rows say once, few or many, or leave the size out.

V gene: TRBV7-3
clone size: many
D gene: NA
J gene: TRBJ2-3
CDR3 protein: CASRSGLGVGTDTQYF
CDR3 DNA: TGTGCCAGCAGATCGGGCTTGGGGGTCGGAACAGATACGCAGTATTTT

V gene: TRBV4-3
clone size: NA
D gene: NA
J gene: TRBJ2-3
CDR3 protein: CASSQGGQPDTQYF
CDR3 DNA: TGCGCCAGCAGCCAAGGAGGACAGCCAGATACGCAGTATTTT

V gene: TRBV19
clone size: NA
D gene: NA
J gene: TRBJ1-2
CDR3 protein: CASSMNDRFYGYTF
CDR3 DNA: TGTGCCAGTAGTATGAACGATCGATTCTATGGCTACACCTTC

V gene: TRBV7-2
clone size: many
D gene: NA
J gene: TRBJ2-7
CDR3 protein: CASSPYMGEQYF
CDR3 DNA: TGTGCCAGCAGCCCCTACATGGGCGAGCAGTACTTC

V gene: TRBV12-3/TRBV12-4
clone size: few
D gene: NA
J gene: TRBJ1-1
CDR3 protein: CASSLAFPGMNTEAFF
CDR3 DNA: TGTGCCAGCAGTTTAGCGTTCCCAGGCATGAACACTGAAGCTTTCTTT

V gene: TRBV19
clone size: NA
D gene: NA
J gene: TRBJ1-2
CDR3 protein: CASSISGAYGYTF
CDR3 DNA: TGTGCCAGTAGTATTTCGGGGGCCTATGGCTACACCTTC

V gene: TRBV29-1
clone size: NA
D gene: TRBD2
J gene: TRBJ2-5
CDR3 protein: CSSGGVFQETQYF
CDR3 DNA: TGCAGCTCTGGGGGGGTTTTCCAAGAGACCCAGTACTTC

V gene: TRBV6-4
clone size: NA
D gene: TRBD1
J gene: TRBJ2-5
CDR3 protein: CASSATGGQETQYF
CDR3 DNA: TGTGCCAGCAGTGCGACAGGGGGCCAAGAGACCCAGTACTTC

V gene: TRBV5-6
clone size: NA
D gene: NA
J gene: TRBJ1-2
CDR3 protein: CASSLATGRVIGYTF
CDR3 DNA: TGTGCCAGCAGCTTGGCTACCGGACGGGTTATAGGCTACACCTTC

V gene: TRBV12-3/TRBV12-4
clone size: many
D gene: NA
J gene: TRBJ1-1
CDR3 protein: CASKVRATEAFF
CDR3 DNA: TGTGCCAGCAAGGTCAGGGCCACTGAAGCTTTCTTT

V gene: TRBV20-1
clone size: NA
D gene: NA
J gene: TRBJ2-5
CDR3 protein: CSARGGFQETQYF
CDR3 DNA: TGCAGTGCTAGAGGCGGGTTCCAAGAGACCCAGTACTTC

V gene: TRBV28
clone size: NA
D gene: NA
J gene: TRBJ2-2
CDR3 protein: CASRTSVTFTGELFF
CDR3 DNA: TGTGCCAGCAGGACCTCAGTAACTTTCACCGGGGAGCTGTTTTTT

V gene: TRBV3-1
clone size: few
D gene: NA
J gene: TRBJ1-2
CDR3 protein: CASSQGGNYGYTF
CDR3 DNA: TGTGCCAGCAGCCAAGGGGGCAACTATGGCTACACCTTC

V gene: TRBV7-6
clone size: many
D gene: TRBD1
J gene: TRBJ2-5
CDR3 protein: CASSRGQGETQYF
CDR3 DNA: TGTGCCAGCAGCCGGGGACAGGGGGAGACCCAGTACTTC

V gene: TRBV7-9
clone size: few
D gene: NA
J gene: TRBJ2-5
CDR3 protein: CASSLTATPQETQYF
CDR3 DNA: TGTGCCAGCAGCTTAACAGCTACCCCCCAAGAGACCCAGTACTTC

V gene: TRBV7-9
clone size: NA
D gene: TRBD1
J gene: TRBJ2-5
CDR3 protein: CASSSKQASGTGDGETQYF
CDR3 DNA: TGTGCCAGCAGCTCCAAGCAGGCCTCCGGGACAGGGGATGGGGAGACCCAGTACTTC

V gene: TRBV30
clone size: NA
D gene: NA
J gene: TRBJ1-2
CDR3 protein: CAWSVLGHGYTF
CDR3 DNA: TGTGCCTGGAGTGTGTTGGGGCATGGCTACACCTTC

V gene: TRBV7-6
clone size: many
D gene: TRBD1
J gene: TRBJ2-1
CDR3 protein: CASSLRTGGMNEQFF
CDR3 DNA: TGTGCCAGCAGCTTAAGGACAGGGGGTATGAATGAGCAGTTCTTC

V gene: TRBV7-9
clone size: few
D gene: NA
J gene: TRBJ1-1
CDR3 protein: CASSLVGTPSEAFF
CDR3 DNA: TGTGCCAGCAGCTTAGTGGGGACACCCTCTGAAGCTTTCTTT

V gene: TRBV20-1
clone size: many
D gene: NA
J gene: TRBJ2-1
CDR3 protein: CSARGTGQNSYNEQFF
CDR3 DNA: TGCAGTGCTAGAGGGACCGGACAGAACTCCTACAATGAGCAGTTCTTC

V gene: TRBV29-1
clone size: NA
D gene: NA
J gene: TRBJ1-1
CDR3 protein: CSIREAFGMNTEAFF
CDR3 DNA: TGCAGCATTCGGGAAGCTTTTGGGATGAACACTGAAGCTTTCTTT

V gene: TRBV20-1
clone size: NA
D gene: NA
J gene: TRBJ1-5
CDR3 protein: CSASTPNQPQHF
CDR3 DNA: TGCAGTGCTAGCACCCCCAATCAGCCCCAGCATTTT

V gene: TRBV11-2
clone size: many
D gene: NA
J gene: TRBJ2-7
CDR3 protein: CASSQRGTFSSYEQYF
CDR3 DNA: TGTGCCAGCAGCCAAAGGGGCACCTTCAGCTCCTACGAGCAGTACTTC

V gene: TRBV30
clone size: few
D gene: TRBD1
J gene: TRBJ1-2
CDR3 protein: CAGETNRGSGYTF
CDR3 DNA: TGTGCCGGCGAGACAAACAGGGGCTCCGGCTACACCTTC

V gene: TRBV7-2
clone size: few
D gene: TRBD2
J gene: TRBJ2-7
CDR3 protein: CASSYLAGAWQYF
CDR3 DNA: TGTGCCAGCAGCTATCTAGCGGGGGCTTGGCAGTACTTC

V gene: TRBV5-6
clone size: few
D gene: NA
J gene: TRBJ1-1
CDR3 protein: CASSLRVGRNTEAFF
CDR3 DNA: TGTGCCAGCAGCTTGCGGGTGGGACGGAACACTGAAGCTTTCTTT

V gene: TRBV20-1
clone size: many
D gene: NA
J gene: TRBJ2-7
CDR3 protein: CSARVSSYEQYF
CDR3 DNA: TGCAGTGCCAGAGTTAGCTCCTACGAGCAGTACTTC

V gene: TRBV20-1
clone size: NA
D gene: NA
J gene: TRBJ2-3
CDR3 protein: CSAHSVDTQYF
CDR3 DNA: TGCAGTGCGCACTCAGTGGATACGCAGTATTTT

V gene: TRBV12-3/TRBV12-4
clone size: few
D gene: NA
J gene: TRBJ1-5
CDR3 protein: CASSLDGSRVEPQHF
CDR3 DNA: TGTGCCAGCAGTTTAGATGGCAGCCGAGTAGAGCCCCAGCATTTT

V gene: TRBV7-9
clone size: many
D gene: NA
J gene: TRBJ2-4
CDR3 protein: CASSLVQGPKNIQYF
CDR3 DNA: TGTGCCAGCAGCTTAGTGCAGGGGCCCAAAAACATTCAGTACTTC

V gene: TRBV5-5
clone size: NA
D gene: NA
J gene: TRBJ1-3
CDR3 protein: CASSLVGQPGNTIYF
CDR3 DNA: TGTGCCAGCAGCTTGGTAGGACAGCCTGGAAACACCATATATTTT

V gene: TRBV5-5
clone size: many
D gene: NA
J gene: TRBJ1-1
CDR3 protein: CASSSIPTSGEAFF
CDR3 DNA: TGTGCCAGCAGCTCCATCCCGACGAGTGGTGAAGCTTTCTTT

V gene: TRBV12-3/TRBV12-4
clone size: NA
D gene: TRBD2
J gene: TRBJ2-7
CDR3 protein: CASSFGSGGTYEQYF
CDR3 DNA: TGTGCCAGCAGTTTTGGATCGGGGGGGACCTACGAGCAGTACTTC

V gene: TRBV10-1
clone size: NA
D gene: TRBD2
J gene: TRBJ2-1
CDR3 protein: CASSDGGAYNEQFF
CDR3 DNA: TGCGCCAGCAGTGACGGGGGGGCCTACAATGAGCAGTTCTTC

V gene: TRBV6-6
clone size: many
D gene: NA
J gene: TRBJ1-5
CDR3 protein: CASTNGWGQPQHF
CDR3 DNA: TGTGCCAGCACCAACGGCTGGGGACAGCCCCAGCATTTT

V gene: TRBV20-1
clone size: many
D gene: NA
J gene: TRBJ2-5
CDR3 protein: CSARRGQETQYF
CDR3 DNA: TGCAGTGCTAGGCGGGGCCAAGAGACCCAGTACTTC

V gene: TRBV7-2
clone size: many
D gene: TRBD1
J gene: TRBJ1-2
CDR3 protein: CASSPRVTGGTGYTF
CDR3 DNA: TGTGCCAGCAGCCCCAGGGTGACAGGGGGGACCGGCTACACCTTC

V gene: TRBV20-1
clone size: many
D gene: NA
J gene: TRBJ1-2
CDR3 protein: CSAPAQVSGYTF
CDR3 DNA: TGCAGTGCACCCGCACAGGTCTCTGGCTACACCTTC

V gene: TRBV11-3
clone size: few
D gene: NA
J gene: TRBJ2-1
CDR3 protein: CASSFETDEQFF
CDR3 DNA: TGTGCCAGCAGCTTCGAGACAGATGAGCAGTTCTTC

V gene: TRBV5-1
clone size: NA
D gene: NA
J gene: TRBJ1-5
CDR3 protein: CVTANQPQHF
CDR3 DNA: TGCGTCACCGCGAATCAGCCCCAGCATTTT

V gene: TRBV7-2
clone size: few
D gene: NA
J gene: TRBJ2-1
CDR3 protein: CASSLPGNEQFF
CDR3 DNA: TGTGCCAGCAGCTTACCTGGAAATGAGCAGTTCTTC

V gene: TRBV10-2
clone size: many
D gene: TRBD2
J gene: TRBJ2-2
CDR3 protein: CASSPASGGGNTGELFF
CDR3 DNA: TGCGCCAGCAGCCCGGCTAGCGGGGGGGGGAACACCGGGGAGCTGTTTTTT

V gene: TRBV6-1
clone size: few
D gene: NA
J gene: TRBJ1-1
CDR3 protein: CASSDAGARTEAFF
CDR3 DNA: TGTGCCAGCAGTGATGCTGGGGCGCGAACTGAAGCTTTCTTT

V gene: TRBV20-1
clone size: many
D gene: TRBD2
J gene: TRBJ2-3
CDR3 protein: CSARHPSGGIPWTDTQYF
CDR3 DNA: TGCAGTGCTAGACACCCTAGCGGGGGAATACCGTGGACAGATACGCAGTATTTT

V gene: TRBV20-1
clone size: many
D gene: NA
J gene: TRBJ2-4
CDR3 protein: CSARDALAKNIQYF
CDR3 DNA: TGCAGTGCTAGGGATGCTCTAGCCAAAAACATTCAGTACTTC

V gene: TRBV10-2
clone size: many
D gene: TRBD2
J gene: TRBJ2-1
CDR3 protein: CASSESTRGTAGVDGEQFF
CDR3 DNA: TGCGCCAGCAGTGAGTCGACTCGTGGGACTGCGGGGGTGGACGGTGAGCAGTTCTTC

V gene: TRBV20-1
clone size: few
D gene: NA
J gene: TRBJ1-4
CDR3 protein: CSAADDLTNEKLFF
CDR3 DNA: TGCAGTGCTGCTGATGACCTGACTAATGAAAAACTGTTTTTT

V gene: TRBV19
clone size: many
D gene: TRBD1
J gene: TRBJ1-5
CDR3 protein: CASSWLQGAWYQPQHF
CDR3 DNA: TGTGCCAGTAGTTGGCTTCAGGGGGCCTGGTATCAGCCCCAGCATTTT

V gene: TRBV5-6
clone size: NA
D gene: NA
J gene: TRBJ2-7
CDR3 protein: CASSLALGRVYEQYF
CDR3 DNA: TGTGCCAGCAGCCTAGCCCTCGGCAGGGTCTACGAGCAGTACTTC

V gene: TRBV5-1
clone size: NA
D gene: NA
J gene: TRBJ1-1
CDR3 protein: CASSIREGTEAFF
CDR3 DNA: TGCGCCAGCAGCATCAGGGAGGGCACTGAAGCTTTCTTT

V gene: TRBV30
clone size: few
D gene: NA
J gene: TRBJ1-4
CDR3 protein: CAVQGRDEKLFF
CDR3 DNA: TGTGCCGTTCAGGGGCGGGATGAAAAACTGTTTTTT

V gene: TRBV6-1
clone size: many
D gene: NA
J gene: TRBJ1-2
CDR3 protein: CASSASGGSNYGYTF
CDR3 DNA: TGTGCCAGCAGTGCAAGCGGAGGCTCTAACTATGGCTACACCTTC

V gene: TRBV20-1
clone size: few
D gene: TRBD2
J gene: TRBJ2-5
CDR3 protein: CSASTGLGYQETQYF
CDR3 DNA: TGCAGTGCTTCTACGGGACTAGGGTACCAAGAGACCCAGTACTTC